This TCR beta chain was sequenced for a study of shared clonotypes between healthy human individuals. Across the whole study: The cohort comprised two women and a few men. Their ages spanned 18 to 49 years. Broader study findings: Non-shared clonotypes had lower generation probabilities than clonotypes shared by all four sorted-subset donors. Memory subsets generally showed smaller estimated richness than naive subsets did.

About this clone: Its antigen is undetermined.

Selected positively for CCR7 and CD45RO-negative, naive CD8 cells excluded terminally differentiated effector memory CD45RA+ cells. In the original workflow: For the immunoSEQ data, sequences were junction-only without quality scores, so filtering differed. Only in-frame clones appear in the TCRdb table, and some are missing; sequencing was by immunoSEQ multiplex PCR. V, J and clone size reflect that table, while D and trimming were determined from the DNA. The table has about 2.2 million clones, 93% seen once. The germline V gene encodes CDR1 SGHVS and CDR2 FQNEAQ. V shed 3 bases, J shed 7 bases, and the junction held 3 bases outside the gene matches. CDR3 length: 13 amino acids.

The V gene is TRBV7-8, the J gene TRBJ2-1; 7 nucleotides agree with TRBD1. The clonotype originates from a man younger than 35 in good health. Some clones in this sample may be carry-over from other donors' samples. Sequencing was done on a sample of naive CD8+ T cells from PBMCs. CDR3 nucleotide sequence: TGTGCCAGCAGCTTGGACAGGATAAATGAGCAGTTCTTC. Translation: CASSLDRINEQFF.